This T cell receptor beta chain is drawn from a study of blood T cell repertoires in COVID-19. For the study at large: Samples representing acute and convalescent COVID-19 were sourced from the United States, Italy and Spain. T cells, B-cell-depleted T cells, or PBMCs supplied cDNA or gDNA.

V was shortened by 3 bases and J by 0 bases, with 6 bases between the two germline ends. Per germline, CDR1 MNHNS and CDR2 SASEGT. This CDR3 comprises 14 residues. As processed by the authors: From reference gene primer amplification, estimates of nucleated cell counts were derived. Data came from immunoSEQ multiplex PCR; TCRdb stores just in-frame clones and leaves some out. V, J and clone size were drawn from that table, and D and trimming were deduced from the DNA. The data contain about 30,000 clones, more than 65% of them seen just once; the ten biggest clones take up roughly 14%. The material sequenced was peripheral blood. The clonotype comes from a human donor in a cohort sampled during active COVID-19. The rearrangement joins TRBV6-1 to TRBJ1-3; D is ambiguous. The CDR3 loop reads CASSETRSGNTIYF. The CDR3 DNA follows: TGTGCCAGCAGTGAGACTCGCTCTGGAAACACCATATATTTT.